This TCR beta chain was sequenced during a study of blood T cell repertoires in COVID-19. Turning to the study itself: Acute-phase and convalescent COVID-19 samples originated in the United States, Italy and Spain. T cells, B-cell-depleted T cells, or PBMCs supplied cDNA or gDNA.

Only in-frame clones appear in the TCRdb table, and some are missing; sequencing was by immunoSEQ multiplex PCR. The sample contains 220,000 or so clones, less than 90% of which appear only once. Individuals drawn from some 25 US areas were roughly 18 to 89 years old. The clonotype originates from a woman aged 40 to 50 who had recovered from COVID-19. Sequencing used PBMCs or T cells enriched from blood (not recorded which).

The CDR3, as DNA: TGTGCCAGCAGCCCGGCCCATACCGGTGGAGCTAACTATGGCTACACCTTC. The encoded protein is CASSPAHTGGANYGYTF. The V gene is TRBV5-5, the J gene TRBJ1-2; no reliable D call. The CDR3 length is 17 residues. Germline loops: CDR1 SGHKS, CDR2 YYEKEE (reference sequence). V lost 4 bases and J 0 bases, leaving 19 bases between the germline ends. Variable domain in full (rest from reference TRBV5-5 and TRBJ1-2): DAGVTQSPTHLIKTRGQQVTLRCSPISGHKSVSWYQQVLGQGPQFIFQYYEKEERGRGNFPDRFSARQFPNYSSELNVNALLLGDSALYLCASSPAHTGGANYGYTFGSGTRLTVV.